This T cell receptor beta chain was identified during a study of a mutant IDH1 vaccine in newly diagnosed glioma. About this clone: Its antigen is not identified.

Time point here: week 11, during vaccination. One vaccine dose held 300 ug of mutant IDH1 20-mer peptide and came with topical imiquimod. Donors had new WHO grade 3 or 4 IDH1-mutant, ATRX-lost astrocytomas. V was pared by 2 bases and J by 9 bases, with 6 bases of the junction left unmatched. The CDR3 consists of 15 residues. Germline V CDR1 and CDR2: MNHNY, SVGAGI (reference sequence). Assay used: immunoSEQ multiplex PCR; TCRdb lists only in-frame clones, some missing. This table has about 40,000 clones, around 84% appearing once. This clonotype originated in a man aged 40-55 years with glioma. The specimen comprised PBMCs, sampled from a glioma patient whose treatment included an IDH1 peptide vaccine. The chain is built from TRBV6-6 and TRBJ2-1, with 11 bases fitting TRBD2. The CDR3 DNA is TGTGCCAGCAGTTACGTTAGCGGGAGGGCCGGTGAGCAGTTCTTC. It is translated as CASSYVSGRAGEQFF.